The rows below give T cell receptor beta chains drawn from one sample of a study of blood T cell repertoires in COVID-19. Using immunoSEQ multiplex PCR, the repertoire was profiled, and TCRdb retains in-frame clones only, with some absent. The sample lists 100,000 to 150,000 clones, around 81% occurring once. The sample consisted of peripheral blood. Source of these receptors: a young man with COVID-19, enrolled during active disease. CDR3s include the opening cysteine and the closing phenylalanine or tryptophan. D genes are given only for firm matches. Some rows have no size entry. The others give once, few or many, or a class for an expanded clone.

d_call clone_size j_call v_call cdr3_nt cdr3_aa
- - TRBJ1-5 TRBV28 TGTGCCAGCAGATTCTCAGGGGCAAATCAGCCCCAGCATTTT CASRFSGANQPQHF
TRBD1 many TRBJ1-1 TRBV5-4 TGTGCCAGCAGCTTGGCCGGGACAGGTTCGAACACTGAAGCTTTCTTT CASSLAGTGSNTEAFF
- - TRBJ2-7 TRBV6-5 TGTGCCAGCAGTTACAGGAGACAGAACTACGAGCAGTACTTC CASSYRRQNYEQYF
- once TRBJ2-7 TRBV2 TGTGCCAGCAAAAGAGCGTTCTCCTACGAGCAGTACTTC CASKRAFSYEQYF
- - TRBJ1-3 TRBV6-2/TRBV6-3 TGTGCCAGCAGTTACTCCTCCAGCTCTGGAAACACCATATATTTT CASSYSSSSGNTIYF
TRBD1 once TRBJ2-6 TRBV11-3 TGTGCCAGCAGCTTAGGACAGGGTGACTCTGGGGCCAACGTCCTGACTTTC CASSLGQGDSGANVLTF
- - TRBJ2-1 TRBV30 TGTGCCTGGAGTGTACTTTCCCGCGGGATACGGGGGAATGAGCAGTTCTTC CAWSVLSRGIRGNEQFF
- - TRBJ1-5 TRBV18 TGTGCCAGCTCACCAGGGGGGGATGGCAATCAGCCCCAGCATTTT CASSPGGDGNQPQHF
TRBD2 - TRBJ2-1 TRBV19 TGTGCCAGTGCATTACTAGCGGGAGTTCTCAATGAGCAGTTCTTC CASALLAGVLNEQFF
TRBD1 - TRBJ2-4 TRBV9 TGTGCCAGCAGCGTAGGACAGGGGCGAGGGGCCAAAAACATTCAGTACTTC CASSVGQGRGAKNIQYF
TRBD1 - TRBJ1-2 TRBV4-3 TGCGCCAGCAGCCAACTGACAGGGAACCCGTATGGCTACACCTTC CASSQLTGNPYGYTF
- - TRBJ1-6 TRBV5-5 TGTGCCAGCAGCGCATTAAGAGGAAATTCACCCCTCCACTTT CASSALRGNSPLHF
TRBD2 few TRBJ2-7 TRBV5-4 TGTGCCAGCACCCGAGCAGTGGCTAGCGGGACTCGCGAGCAGTACTTC CASTRAVASGTREQYF
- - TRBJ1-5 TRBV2 TGTGCCAGCAGTGGGCAGACCGGCCCGACTGCCCTTCAGCCCCAGCATTTT CASSGQTGPTALQPQHF
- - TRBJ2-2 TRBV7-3 TGTGCCAGCAGCCCTCTGGCGGGAAACACCGGGGAGCTGTTTTTT CASSPLAGNTGELFF
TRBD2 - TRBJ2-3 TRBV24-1 TGTGCCACCAGTGACCCTACTAGCGGGAGTACAGATACGCAGTATTTT CATSDPTSGSTDTQYF
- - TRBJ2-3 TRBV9 TGTGCCAGCAGCGTAGAGACGGGGGGCTACACAGATACGCAGTATTTT CASSVETGGYTDTQYF
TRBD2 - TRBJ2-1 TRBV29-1 TGCAGCGTTGCCGTTAGCGGGGGGGATGGCGGGTTCTTC CSVAVSGGDGGFF
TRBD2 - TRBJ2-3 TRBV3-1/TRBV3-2 TGTGCCAGCAGCCAAGATTCCGAATGTAGGACCTTTAGCGGGGGGGCTTATATAGATACGCAGTATTTT CASSQDSECRTFSGGAYIDTQYF
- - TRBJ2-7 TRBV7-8 TGTGCCAAAGCCCGGGACTTTCAAGCCGAGCAGTACTTC CAKARDFQAEQYF
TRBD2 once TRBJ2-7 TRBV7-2 TGTGCCAGCAGCTTTAGTGGGTTTACTAGCGGGGGCGCCACCTACGAGCAGTACTTC CASSFSGFTSGGATYEQYF
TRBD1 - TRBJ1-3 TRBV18 TGTGCCAGCTCACCTCCAACCGACAGGGCCTCTGGAAACACCATATATTTT CASSPPTDRASGNTIYF
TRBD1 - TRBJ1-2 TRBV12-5 TGTGCTAGTGGTTTGGGACAGGGAGCCTATGGCTACACCTTC CASGLGQGAYGYTF
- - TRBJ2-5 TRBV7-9 TGTGCCAGCAGCTTATTAAGCGGCCAAGAGACCCAGTACTTC CASSLLSGQETQYF
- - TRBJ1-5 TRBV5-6 TGTGCCAGCAGCTGGCGGGGGCGAAATCAGCCCCAGCATTTT CASSWRGRNQPQHF
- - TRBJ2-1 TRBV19 TGTGCCAGTAGTTCAGACTACAATGAGCAGTTCTTC CASSSDYNEQFF
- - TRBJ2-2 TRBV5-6 TGTGCCAGCAGCTTGGCAGGGGCGGCGACCGGGGAGCTGTTTTTT CASSLAGAATGELFF
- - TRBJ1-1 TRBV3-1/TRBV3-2 TGTGCCAGCAGCCAAGGTCGAGCGGGCACTGAAGCTTTCTTT CASSQGRAGTEAFF